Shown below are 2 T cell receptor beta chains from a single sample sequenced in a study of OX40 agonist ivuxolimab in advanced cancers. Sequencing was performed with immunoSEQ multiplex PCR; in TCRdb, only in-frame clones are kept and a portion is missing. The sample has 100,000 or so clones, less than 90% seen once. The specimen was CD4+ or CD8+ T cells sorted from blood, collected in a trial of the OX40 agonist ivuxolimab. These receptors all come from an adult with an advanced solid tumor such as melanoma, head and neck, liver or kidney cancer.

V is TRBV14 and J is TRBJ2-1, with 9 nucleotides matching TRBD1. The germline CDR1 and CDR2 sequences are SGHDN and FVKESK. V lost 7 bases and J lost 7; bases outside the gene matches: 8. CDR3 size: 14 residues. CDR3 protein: CASTSRDRANEQFF. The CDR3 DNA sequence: TGTGCCAGCACCTCCAGGGACAGGGCGAATGAGCAGTTCTTC.

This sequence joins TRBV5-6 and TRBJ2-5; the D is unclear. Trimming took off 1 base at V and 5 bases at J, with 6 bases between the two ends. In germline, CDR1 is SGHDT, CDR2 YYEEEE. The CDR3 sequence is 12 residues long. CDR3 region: CASSLNEETQYF. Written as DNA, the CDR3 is TGTGCCAGCAGCTTGAACGAGGAGACCCAGTACTTC.